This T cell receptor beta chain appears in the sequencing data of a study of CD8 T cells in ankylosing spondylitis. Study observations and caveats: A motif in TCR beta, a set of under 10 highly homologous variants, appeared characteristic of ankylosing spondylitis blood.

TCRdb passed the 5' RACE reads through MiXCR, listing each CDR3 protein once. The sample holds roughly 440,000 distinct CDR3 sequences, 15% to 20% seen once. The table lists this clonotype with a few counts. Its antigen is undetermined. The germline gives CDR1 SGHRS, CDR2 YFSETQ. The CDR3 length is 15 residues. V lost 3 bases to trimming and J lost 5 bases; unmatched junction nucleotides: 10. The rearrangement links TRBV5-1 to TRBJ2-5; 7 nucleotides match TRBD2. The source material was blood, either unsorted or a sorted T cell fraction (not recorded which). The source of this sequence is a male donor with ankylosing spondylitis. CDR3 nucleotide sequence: TGCGCCAGCAGCTACGGACTAGACAAGGCTGAGACCCAGTACTTC. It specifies CASSYGLDKAETQYF.